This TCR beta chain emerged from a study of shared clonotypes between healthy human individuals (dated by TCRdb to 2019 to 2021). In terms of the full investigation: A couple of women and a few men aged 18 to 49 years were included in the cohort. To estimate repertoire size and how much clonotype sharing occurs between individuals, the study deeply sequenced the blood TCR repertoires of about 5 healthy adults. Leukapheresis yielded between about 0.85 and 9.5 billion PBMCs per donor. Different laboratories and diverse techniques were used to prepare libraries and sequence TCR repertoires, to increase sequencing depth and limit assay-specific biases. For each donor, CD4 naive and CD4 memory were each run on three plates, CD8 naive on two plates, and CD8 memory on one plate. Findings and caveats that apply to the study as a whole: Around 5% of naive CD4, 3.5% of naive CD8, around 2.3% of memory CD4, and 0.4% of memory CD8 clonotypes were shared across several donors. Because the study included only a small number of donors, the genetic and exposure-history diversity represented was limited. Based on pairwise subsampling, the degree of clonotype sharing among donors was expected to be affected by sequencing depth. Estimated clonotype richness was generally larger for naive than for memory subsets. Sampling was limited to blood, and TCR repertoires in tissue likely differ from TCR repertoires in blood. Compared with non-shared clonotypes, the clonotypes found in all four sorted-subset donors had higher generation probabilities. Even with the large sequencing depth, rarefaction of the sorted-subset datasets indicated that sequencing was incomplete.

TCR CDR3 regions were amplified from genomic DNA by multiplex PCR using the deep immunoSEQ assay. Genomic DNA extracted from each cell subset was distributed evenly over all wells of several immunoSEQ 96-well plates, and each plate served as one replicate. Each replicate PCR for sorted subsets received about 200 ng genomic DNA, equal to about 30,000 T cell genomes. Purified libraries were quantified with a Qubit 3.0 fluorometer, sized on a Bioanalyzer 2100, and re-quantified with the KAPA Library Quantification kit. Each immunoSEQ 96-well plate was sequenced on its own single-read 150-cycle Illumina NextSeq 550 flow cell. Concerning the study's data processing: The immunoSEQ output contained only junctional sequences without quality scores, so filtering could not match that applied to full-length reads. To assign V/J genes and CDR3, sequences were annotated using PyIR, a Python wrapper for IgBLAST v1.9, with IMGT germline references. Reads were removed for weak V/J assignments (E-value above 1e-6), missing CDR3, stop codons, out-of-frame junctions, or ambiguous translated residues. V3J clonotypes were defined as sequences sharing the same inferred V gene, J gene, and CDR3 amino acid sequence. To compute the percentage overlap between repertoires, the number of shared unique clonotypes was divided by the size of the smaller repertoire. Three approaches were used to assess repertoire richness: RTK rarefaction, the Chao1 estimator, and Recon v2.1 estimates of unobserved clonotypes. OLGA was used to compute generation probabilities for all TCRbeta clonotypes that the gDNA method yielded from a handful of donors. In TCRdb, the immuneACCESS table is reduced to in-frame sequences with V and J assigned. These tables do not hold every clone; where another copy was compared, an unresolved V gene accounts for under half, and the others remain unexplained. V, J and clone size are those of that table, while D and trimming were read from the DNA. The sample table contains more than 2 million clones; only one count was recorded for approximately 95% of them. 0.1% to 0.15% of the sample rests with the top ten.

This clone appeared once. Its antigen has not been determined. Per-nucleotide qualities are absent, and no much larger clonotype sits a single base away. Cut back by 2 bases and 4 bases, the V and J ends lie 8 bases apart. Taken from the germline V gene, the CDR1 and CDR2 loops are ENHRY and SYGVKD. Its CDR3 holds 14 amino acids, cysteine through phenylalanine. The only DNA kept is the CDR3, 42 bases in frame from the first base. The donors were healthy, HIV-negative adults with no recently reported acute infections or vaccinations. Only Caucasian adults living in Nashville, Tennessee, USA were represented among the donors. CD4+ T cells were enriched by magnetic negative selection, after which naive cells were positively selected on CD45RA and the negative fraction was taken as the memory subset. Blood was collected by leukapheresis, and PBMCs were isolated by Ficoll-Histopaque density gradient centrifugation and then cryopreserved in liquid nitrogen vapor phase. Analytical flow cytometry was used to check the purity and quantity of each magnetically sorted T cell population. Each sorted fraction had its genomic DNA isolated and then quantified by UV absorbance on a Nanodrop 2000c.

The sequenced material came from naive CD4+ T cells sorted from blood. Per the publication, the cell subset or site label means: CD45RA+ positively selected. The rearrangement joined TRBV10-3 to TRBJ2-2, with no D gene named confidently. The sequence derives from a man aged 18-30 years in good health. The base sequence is TGTGCCATCAGTGAGCCTTTCGGCACCGGGGAGCTGTTTTTT. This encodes CAISEPFGTGELFF.